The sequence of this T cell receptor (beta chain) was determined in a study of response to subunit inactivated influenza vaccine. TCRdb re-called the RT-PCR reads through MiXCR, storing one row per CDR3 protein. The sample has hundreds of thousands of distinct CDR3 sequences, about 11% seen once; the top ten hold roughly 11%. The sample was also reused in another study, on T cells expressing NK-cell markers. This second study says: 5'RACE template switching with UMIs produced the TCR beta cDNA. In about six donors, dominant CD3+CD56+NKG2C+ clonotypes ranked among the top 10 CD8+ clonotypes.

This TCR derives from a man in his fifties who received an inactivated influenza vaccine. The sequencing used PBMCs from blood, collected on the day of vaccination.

This CDR3 is CASSDGKVATDTQYF. DNA of the CDR3: TGTGCCAGCAGCGATGGAAAGGTGGCCACAGATACGCAGTATTTT. The chain has TRBV5-6 and TRBJ2-3, with D unclear. The CDR3 sequence is 15 residues long. Germline CDR1 is SGHDT and CDR2 is YYEEEE. V lost 4 bases and J lost 2, with 14 bases in between.